This T cell receptor beta chain was identified during a study of shared clonotypes between healthy human individuals. Background on the study: A couple of female and a few male donors aged 18 to 49 were enrolled. Regarding the study as a whole: Clonotype sharing among donors was thought likely to change with sequencing depth. Compared with memory subsets, naive subsets generally had larger estimated richness.

This CDR3 region has 15 residues. Trimming removed 8 bases from V and 0 bases from J, with 17 bases in between. Profiled with immunoSEQ multiplex PCR; TCRdb holds only in-frame clones, not every one. The profile covers fewer than 3 million clones, with about 90% appearing a single time and around 0.35% taken by the ten largest. A note on this clone: Its antigen remains unknown.

Sequencing was done on a sample of naive CD4+ T cells from PBMCs. As for subset: CD45RA+ positively selected. The chain combines TRBV23-1 with TRBJ2-7; possibly TRBD1 for D (5 bases). TRBV23-1 is recorded as an ORF, its role being uncertain. This sequence originates from a man younger than 35 in good health. Some clones in this sample may be carry-over from other donors' samples. The CDR3 nucleotides are TGCGCCAGCCCACCAGACAGTCTCTTCTCCTACGAGCAGTACTTC. Its protein is CASPPDSLFSYEQYF.